This T cell receptor beta chain was recorded in a study of shared clonotypes between healthy human individuals. The naive CD8 population came from CD45RO-negative cells selected for CCR7, without terminally differentiated effector memory CD45RA+ cells. Remarks on this clone: Its antigen is currently unknown.

Study findings and constraints: Only a few donors were included, so the genetic and exposure-history diversity represented was limited. Clonotypes that were shared across a handful of donors made up roughly 5.2% of naive CD4 clonotypes.

An assay was performed, and its level was deep. In the sorted-subset replicate PCRs, around 200 ng DNA, tens of thousands of T cell genomes, was used. Assay used: immunoSEQ multiplex PCR; TCRdb lists only in-frame clones, some missing. Seen here are about 2.2 million clones, around 95% observed once, and the top ten hold approximately 1.6%. This clonotype was obtained from a man younger than 35 in good health. Some clones in this sample may be carry-over from other donors' samples. Sequences were obtained from naive CD8+ T cells from PBMCs.

Here the CDR3 reads CASSPNGLAGGYEQYF. The DNA of the CDR3 is TGTGCCAGCAGCCCTAACGGACTAGCGGGAGGCTACGAGCAGTACTTC. The rearrangement uses TRBV28 and TRBJ2-7, with 14 bases lining up with TRBD2. The CDR3 has 16 residues. Germline V gene lookup returns CDR1 MDHEN and CDR2 SYDVKM. V dropped 6 bases and J dropped 3; count of bases not matched to a gene: 7.